This section outlines one TCR gamma chain sequence together with its context. No antigen is known for it. One junction end does not reproduce the germline sequence, and a read error may be involved. The sample carries other DNA sequences with the same CDR3. The sample originates from a study of Vδ1+ human thymocytes. Thymocytes were sorted as CD3+ TCRVdelta1+ TCRVdelta2- after alphabeta T cell depletion. The template was reverse-transcribed extracted RNA. The CDR3 regions were amplified by multiplex PCR from V-gene primers to a constant-region primer. TCRdb re-identified clones in the multiplex PCR reads via CATT. The repertoire includes 36,000 or so gamma-chain clones, 20% of them detected once, and under 2% sits in the top ten. CDR1 and CDR2 (germline): GITISATS, ISYDGTV (reference sequence). This CDR3 comprises 14 residues. Findings and limits, study-wide: Thymic delta-chain repertoires held approximately 19% Vdelta2 sequences and few Vdelta3, despite high sort purity. In the thymus, TRG and TRD repertoires looked highly polyclonal with Gaussian CDR3 lengths.

This rearrangement joins TRGV9 to TRGJ1 or TRGJ2. This TCR was sampled from a girl less than two years old who had congenital heart surgery. The sequencing input was Vdelta1+ gamma-delta thymocytes from the thymus. Subset: FACS-sorted CD3+ TCRalphabeta- TCRVdelta1+ TCRVdelta2- thymocytes. CDR3 loop: CALWEDLNYYKKLF. CDR3 DNA sequence: TGCGCCTTGTGGGAGGATTTAAATTATTATAAGAAACTCTTT.